These 17 T cell receptor beta chains originate from one sample sequenced in a study of CD8 T cells in ankylosing spondylitis. TCRdb redid the calling of the 5' RACE reads with MiXCR, one entry per CDR3 protein. The table includes 500,000 to 550,000 distinct CDR3 sequences, roughly an eighth detected once. Broader study findings: Apparently characteristic of ankylosing spondylitis blood was a TCR beta motif (about 8 highly homologous variants).

No antigen has been identified for these receptors. Sequencing input: blood, either unsorted or a sorted T cell fraction (not recorded which). The origin of the receptors is a male donor with ankylosing spondylitis.

In its sample, this clonotype was seen a few times. The chain is built from TRBV5-5 and TRBJ2-7; 7 positions agree with TRBD2. With 4 bases clipped from V and 0 bases from J, the junction kept 10 bases outside the gene matches. The germline V gene encodes CDR1 SGHKS and CDR2 YYEKEE (reference sequence). The CDR3 runs 16 residues. The CDR3 coding sequence is TGTGCCAGCAGCCCAATCGGTAGCGGGCGCTCCTACGAGCAGTACGTC. Translating gives CASSPIGSGRSYEQYV.

This clonotype was counted ten times or more. V usage is TRBV15 and J usage is TRBJ2-5, with 9 bases identical to TRBD1. V shed 8 bases, J shed 2 bases, and the junction held 3 bases outside the gene matches. This CDR3 spans 13 amino acids. The germline gives CDR1 LNHNV, CDR2 YYDKDF (reference sequence). CDR3 bases: TGTGCCACCGGACAGGGGCCTCAAGAGACCCAGTACTTC. As protein: CATGQGPQETQYF.

The V gene is TRBV3-1, the J gene TRBJ1-3; D unresolved. Trimming removed 5 bases at V and 2 bases at J, with 16 bases between. CDR1 is LGHDT, CDR2 YNNKEL, per germline (reference sequence). This CDR3 contains 16 residues. CDR3 loop: CASSSLPMGTGNTIYF. CDR3 DNA sequence: TGTGCCAGCAGCTCATTACCCATGGGTACTGGAAACACCATATATTTT.

The chain is built from TRBV5-4 and TRBJ1-1; no definite D call. Trimming took 2 bases from V and 3 from J, leaving 8 bases between them. The CDR3 runs to 13 residues. The germline V gene encodes CDR1 SGHNT and CDR2 YYREEE (reference sequence). CDR3 amino acids: CASSLPRDTEAFF. Written as DNA, the CDR3 is TGTGCCAGCAGCTTACCAAGAGACACTGAAGCTTTCTTT. The complete variable domain, with remaining parts taken from reference TRBV5-4 and TRBJ1-1, reads ETGVTQSPTHLIKTRGQQVTLRCSSQSGHNTVSWYQQALGQGPQFIFQYYREEENGRGNFPPRFSGLQFPNYSSELNVNALELDDSALYLCASSLPRDTEAFFGQGTRLTVV.

This clonotype was found many times. The CDR3 bases are TGTGCCAGCAGCTTGGAGGGAGGTTCTGGAAACACCATATATTTT. It encodes CASSLEGGSGNTIYF. This rearrangement joins TRBV7-2 to TRBJ1-3; D remains unclear. Germline assignment: CDR1 SGHTA and CDR2 FQGNSA. Between the trimmed V and J ends, which lost 3 bases and 1 base, there was a span of 10 bases. The CDR3 contains 15 residues.

The gene calls are TRBV19 and TRBJ2-7; D not resolved. Trimming shortened V by 3 bases and J by 0 bases, and 12 bases separated the two germline ends. The CDR3 loop spans 15 amino acids. Germline assignment: CDR1 LNHDA and CDR2 SQIVND (reference sequence). In nucleotides, the CDR3 is TGTGCCAGTAGTATTAGTGCGGACCCCTCCTACGAGCAGTACTTC. Encoded protein: CASSISADPSYEQYF.

The V gene is TRBV20-1, the J gene TRBJ2-1; 10 nucleotides align to TRBD2. Germline loops: CDR1 DFQATT, CDR2 SNEGSKA (reference sequence). Germline trimming cut 1 base from V and 4 bases from J; bases unmatched to any gene: 10. CDR3 length equals 17 residues. The CDR3 nucleotides are TGCAGTGCTAGAGCCCTGGGAGCGGGAGGGCCTTACAATGAGCAGTTCTTC. Its protein is CSARALGAGGPYNEQFF.

This clonotype was detected ten times or more. The CDR3 is CASSSALYTEAFF. As DNA, the CDR3 is TGTGCCAGCAGCTCCGCCCTCTACACTGAAGCTTTCTTT. The chain combines TRBV7-2 with TRBJ1-1; D uncertain. CDR3 length: 13 amino acids. The V end was cut by 4 bases, the J end by 3 bases, with 9 bases between. The germline V gene has CDR1 SGHTA and CDR2 FQGNSA.

This clonotype was recorded at least ten times. This rearrangement joins TRBV7-2 to TRBJ2-7; 8 bases are a match to TRBD2. The CDR3 runs 16 residues. V dropped 4 bases and J dropped 4; count of bases not matched to a gene: 12. Germline V gives CDR1 SGHTA, CDR2 FQGNSA. The CDR3 region is CASSSLWGREVYEQYV. The CDR3, as DNA: TGTGCCAGCAGCTCCCTATGGGGGCGGGAGGTATACGAGCAGTACGTC.

The chain has TRBV6-2 or TRBV6-3 and TRBJ2-1, with 7 bases identical to TRBD1. Trimming at V came to 6 bases and at J to 3 bases, leaving 11 bases not matched to a gene. The CDR3 is 16 residues long. Germline V gene data show CDR1 as MNHEY and CDR2 as SVGEGT. The CDR3 region has the DNA TGTGCCAGCAGATCCATTCAATGGGACAGCTACAATGAGCAGTTCTTC. Encoded protein: CASRSIQWDSYNEQFF.

In this sample, this clonotype turned up a few times. The rearrangement links TRBV2 to TRBJ2-2; D possibly matches TRBD1 or TRBD2 (6 bases each). The CDR3 sequence is 15 residues long. CDR1 is SNHLY and CDR2 is FYNNEI in the germline V gene. The V end lost 4 bases, the J end lost 7 bases, and 16 bases lay between the germline ends. CDR3 loop: CASSVSGAVYGELFF. The DNA for the CDR3 is TGTGCCAGCAGTGTGTCGGGGGCTGTATACGGGGAGCTGTTTTTT.

In this sample, this clonotype turned up a few times. The rearrangement joins TRBV5-1 to TRBJ1-2; D uncertain. The length of the CDR3 is 14 residues. Between the trimmed V and J ends, which lost 1 base and 0 bases, there was a span of 7 bases. CDR1 is SGHRS, CDR2 YFSETQ, per germline. The CDR3 DNA reads TGCGCCAGCAGCTTGAGGGAGTCTAACTATGGCTACACCTTC. Encoded protein: CASSLRESNYGYTF.

This clonotype was seen only a few times. V usage is TRBV5-6 and J usage is TRBJ1-1; no firm D call. V shed 4 bases and J shed 1 base, with 14 bases lying between them. The CDR3 runs 15 residues. CDR1 SGHDT and CDR2 YYEEEE come from the germline V gene. The CDR3 region is CASSRSLLWNTEAFF. The CDR3 region has the DNA TGTGCCAGCAGCAGAAGTCTCCTGTGGAACACTGAAGCTTTCTTT.

The V gene is TRBV4-1, the J gene TRBJ1-2, with D possibly being TRBD1 (6 bases). This CDR3 comprises 16 residues. Germline-derived CDR1 and CDR2 are MGHRA and YSYEKL. Trimming took 5 bases from V and 1 from J, leaving 17 bases between them. This CDR3 is CASSGRTELLNYGYTF. In nucleotides, the CDR3 is TGCGCCAGCAGCGGCCGGACAGAGCTTCTTAACTATGGCTACACCTTC.

This chain joins TRBV2 and TRBJ2-2, with 7 nucleotides matching TRBD1. Germline CDR1 reads SNHLY; CDR2 reads FYNNEI. The length of the CDR3 is 12 residues. Losses at the gene ends were 8 bases for V and 6 bases for J; bases not matched to a gene: 3. The chain's CDR3 is CASRQGAGELFF. CDR3 coding DNA: TGTGCCAGCCGGCAGGGGGCCGGGGAGCTGTTTTTT.

This clonotype was detected a few times. The chain is built from TRBV3-1 and TRBJ2-2; D gene ambiguous. With 0 bases removed from V and 6 bases from J, the gap between germline ends came to 14 bases. The V gene's germline CDR1 is LGHDT and CDR2 YNNKEL (reference sequence). CDR3 length: 16 amino acids. CDR3 sequence (DNA): TGTGCCAGCAGCCAAGAAGTTGTCAGTTCCGCCGGGGAGCTGTTTTTT. Translation gives CASSQEVVSSAGELFF. The full variable domain, rest sourced from reference TRBV3-1 and TRBJ2-2, is DTAVSQTPKYLVTQMGNDKSIKCEQNLGHDTMYWYKQDSKKFLKIMFSYNNKELIINETVPNRFSPKSPDKAHLNLHINSLELGDSAVYFCASSQEVVSSAGELFFGEGSRLTVL.

This clonotype was counted at least ten times. The genes are TRBV10-2 and TRBJ2-5, with 10 positions matching TRBD2. The CDR3 covers 14 residues. Germline V lookup: CDR1 WSHSY, CDR2 SAAADI. The V gene end was trimmed by 7 bases and the J gene end by 3 bases; junction bases not matched to a gene: 5. CDR3 loop: CASKGAGGEETQYF. CDR3 coding DNA: TGCGCCAGCAAGGGAGCGGGAGGGGAAGAGACCCAGTACTTC.